The 10 T cell receptor beta chains below come from one sample, sequenced in a study of T cells in Graves' hyperthyroidism and ophthalmopathy (dated 2019 in TCRdb). The library was made by multiplex PCR. The instrument given in TCRdb is Illumina HiSeq 2000. The TCR beta CDR3 regions were amplified from the RNA transcripts. A first-round RT-PCR of the TCR CDR3 used the HTBI primer set with the Qiagen OneStep RT-PCR kit. In-frame beta chains were kept once TCRdb had trimmed the public reads at Q25 with fastp and called clones with MiXCR. Every CDR3 protein is listed once, alongside the most common genes and DNA of its rows. Across this sample there are 650,000 to 800,000 distinct CDR3 sequences, with about 45% seen only once. Approximately 6.8% of the sample is held by the ten biggest clonotypes. Sequences were obtained from peripheral blood or thyroid tissue (not recorded which). The receptors were sampled from an adult man with Graves' disease, either hyperthyroidism or ophthalmopathy (not recorded which).

This chain uses TRBV29-1 with TRBJ1-3; D gene ambiguous. This CDR3 has 12 amino acids. Trimming took off 3 bases at V and 7 bases at J, with 10 bases between the two ends. Germline V lookup: CDR1 SQVTM, CDR2 ANQGSEA. CDR3 region: CSVDWVMNTIYF. Here the CDR3 DNA reads TGCAGCGTTGATTGGGTGATGAACACCATATATTTT.

J is TRBJ1-5 and V is TRBV7-9, with a possible D match to TRBD1 (5 bases). V lost 5 bases to trimming and J lost 3 bases, with 17 bases between them. There are 16 residues in the CDR3. CDR1 and CDR2 (germline): SEHNR, FQNEAQ (reference sequence). The CDR3 DNA reads TGTGCCAGCAGCCCGTCAGGGAAAGGTTTCAATCAGCCCCAGCATTTT. It translates to CASSPSGKGFNQPQHF.

V and J are TRBV7-9 and TRBJ1-2, with TRBD1 matching over 8 bases. From germline, CDR1 is SEHNR and CDR2 FQNEAQ (reference sequence). This CDR3 spans 16 amino acids. V lost 5 bases to trimming and J lost 2 bases; unmatched junction nucleotides: 10. The CDR3 reads CASSPARQGPNYGYTF. DNA of the CDR3: TGTGCCAGCAGCCCCGCTCGACAGGGGCCAAACTATGGCTACACCTTC.

There are many counts of this clonotype. The rearrangement links TRBV10-3 to TRBJ1-4, with D possibly matching TRBD1 (6 bases). Per the germline V gene, CDR1 is ENHRY and CDR2 is SYGVKD. This CDR3 spans 14 amino acids. Trimming took 10 bases from V and 8 from J, leaving 20 bases between them. CDR3 residues: CATRKDNRDEKLFF. CDR3 sequence (DNA): TGTGCCACCAGAAAGGACAACAGGGACGAAAAACTGTTTTTT.

This clonotype appeared many times. V is TRBV7-9 and J is TRBJ1-2; 8 bases agree with TRBD1. This CDR3 has 14 amino acids. The V gene end was trimmed by 5 bases and the J gene end by 3 bases; junction bases not matched to a gene: 5. CDR1 is SEHNR, CDR2 FQNEAQ, per germline (reference sequence). CDR3 loop: CASSPGQGYYGYTF. The CDR3, as DNA: TGTGCCAGCAGCCCTGGACAGGGCTACTATGGCTACACCTTC.

This clonotype showed up just a few times. The chain's CDR3 is CASSGARGGDYGYTF. CDR3 coding DNA: TGTGCCAGCAGCGGGGCCCGGGGGGGGGACTATGGCTACACCTTC. The chain employs TRBV9 and TRBJ1-2; possible D gene TRBD1, 5 bases. Germline CDR1 and CDR2: SGDLS and YYNGEE. The length of the CDR3 is 15 residues. Trimming left V 3 bases short and J 3 bases short, with 15 bases between.

This clonotype was seen at least ten times. The chain links TRBV20-1 to TRBJ2-7, with no clear D. The CDR3 loop spans 11 amino acids. The V gene lost 4 bases and the J gene lost 5 bases, with 9 bases spanning the gap. Germline values: CDR1 DFQATT, CDR2 SNEGSKA (reference sequence). CDR3 DNA sequence: TGCAGTGCTACCGAGTTCGACGAGCAGTACTTC. The encoded protein is CSATEFDEQYF.

V is TRBV9 and J is TRBJ1-1, with a tentative D call TRBD1 (6 bases). Germline assignment: CDR1 SGDLS and CDR2 YYNGEE. Trimming removed 0 bases at V and 3 bases at J, with 9 bases between. This CDR3 spans 14 amino acids. The CDR3 reads CASSVGTGYTEAFF. In DNA form, the CDR3 reads TGTGCCAGCAGCGTAGGTACAGGGTACACTGAAGCTTTCTTT.

This clonotype appeared a few times. The chain uses TRBV20-1 and TRBJ1-1; 7 bases map to TRBD1. The V segment lost 3 bases and the J segment 1 base; nucleotides outside the gene matches: 5. Germline V lookup: CDR1 DFQATT, CDR2 SNEGSKA (reference sequence). The CDR3 spans 14 residues. The CDR3 region is CSASDRVRNTEAFF. The DNA of the CDR3 is TGCAGTGCTAGCGACAGGGTGAGGAACACTGAAGCTTTCTTT.

There are a few counts of this clonotype. This rearrangement joins TRBV20-1 to TRBJ1-2; 7 bases fit TRBD1. The CDR3 has 14 amino acids. The V segment lost 3 bases and the J segment 6 bases; nucleotides outside the gene matches: 10. Germline assignment: CDR1 DFQATT and CDR2 SNEGSKA (reference sequence). The CDR3 loop reads CSARGPGTADGYTF. The CDR3 DNA reads as TGCAGTGCTAGGGGCCCGGGGACAGCGGATGGCTACACCTTC.